Below are 32 T cell receptor beta chains sequenced from a single sample in a study of radiotherapy plus CTLA-4 blockade in lung cancer. Clones were read by immunoSEQ multiplex PCR, and TCRdb kept only the in-frame ones, dropping some. The table lists about 16,000 clones, 55% to 75% of them singletons, with approximately 53% in the top ten. The source material was peripheral blood, sampled from a patient treated with radiotherapy plus ipilimumab. The receptors were sampled from a human donor with non-small cell lung cancer whose response to radiotherapy plus ipilimumab could not be evaluated.

This clone was observed a handful of times. This chain links TRBV7-2 with TRBJ2-3; 7 bases are shared with TRBD2. The CDR3 consists of 18 residues. The V and J ends lost 5 bases and 1 base, in that order; junction bases with no gene match: 15. Looked up from germline, CDR1 is SGHTA and CDR2 is FQGNSA. CDR3 DNA sequence: TGTGCCAGCAGCATTAGCGGGTCGGGGATAAGGGGCACAGATACGCAGTATTTT. Its translation is CASSISGSGIRGTDTQYF. The full variable domain, its missing parts supplied by reference TRBV7-2 and TRBJ2-3, is GAGVSQSPSNKVTEKGKDVELRCDPISGHTALYWYRQSLGQGLEFLIYFQGNSAPDKSGLPSDRFSAERTGGSVSTLTIQRTQQEDSAVYLCASSISGSGIRGTDTQYFGPGTRLTVL.

This chain uses TRBV28 with TRBJ1-5, with D possibly being TRBD1 (6 bases). Trimming left V 5 bases short and J 2 bases short, with 13 bases between. CDR1 and CDR2 from the germline V gene are MDHEN and SYDVKM. The CDR3 has 15 amino acids. The CDR3 reads CASSTRGRGNQPQHF. The CDR3 nucleotides read TGTGCCAGCAGTACCAGGGGAAGGGGCAATCAGCCCCAGCATTTT.

The chain carries TRBV4-1 and TRBJ2-3; D possibly corresponds to TRBD2 (5 bases). The CDR3 totals 16 residues. From germline, CDR1 is MGHRA and CDR2 YSYEKL. Trimming left V 2 bases short and J 0 bases short, with 12 bases between. CDR3 sequence reads: CASSQSPGSSTDTQYF. CDR3 sequence (DNA): TGCGCCAGCAGCCAATCTCCTGGGAGTAGCACAGATACGCAGTATTTT.

This clone has just a few counts. The chain carries TRBV7-9 and TRBJ2-5; D call uncertain. Germline lookup yields CDR1 SEHNR and CDR2 FQNEAQ (reference sequence). Trimming shortened V by 5 bases and J by 4 bases, and 11 bases separated the two germline ends. The CDR3 extends over 13 amino acids. The CDR3 loop reads CASSPPRRETQYF. CDR3 sequence (DNA): TGTGCCAGCAGCCCCCCCCGCAGAGAGACCCAGTACTTC.

CDR3 in amino acids: CASSPTASGQETQYF. The CDR3 nucleotides are TGTGCCAGCAGCCCGACGGCTAGCGGACAAGAGACCCAGTACTTC. V and J are TRBV9 and TRBJ2-5, with 7 bases fitting TRBD2. V trimming: 4 bases; J trimming: 2 bases; junction bases outside the gene matches: 8. Germline V gene lookup returns CDR1 SGDLS and CDR2 YYNGEE. The CDR3 is 15 amino acids.

This clone was seen more than once but under ten times. This chain joins TRBV6-5 and TRBJ1-4, with 9 bases lining up with TRBD1. Germline CDR1 is MNHEY and CDR2 is SVGAGI. The CDR3 is made up of 14 amino acids. The V gene end was trimmed by 6 bases and the J gene end by 8 bases; junction bases not matched to a gene: 7. As DNA, the CDR3 is TGTGCCAGCAGCTGGGACAGGGCACAGGAAAAACTGTTTTTT. Translating it yields CASSWDRAQEKLFF.

The chain is built from TRBV7-2 and TRBJ1-3, with no clear D. Germline CDR1 and CDR2: SGHTA and FQGNSA. Trimming cost V 5 bases and J 3 bases, with 14 bases left between them. CDR3 length: 15 residues. The CDR3 DNA sequence: TGTGCCAGCAGCACCGGAGGGTCCCATGGAAACACCATATATTTT. Amino acids: CASSTGGSHGNTIYF.

V and J are TRBV11-2 and TRBJ1-2, with a possible D match to TRBD1 (6 bases). Germline V CDR1 and CDR2: SGHAT, FQNNGV. The CDR3 consists of 13 residues. With 7 bases removed from V and 4 bases from J, the gap between germline ends came to 13 bases. The CDR3 DNA is TGTGCCAGCACTCTCGGACAGACCTATGGCTACACCTTC. Translating gives CASTLGQTYGYTF.

The gene calls are TRBV6-5 and TRBJ2-5; TRBD2 aligns across 12 bases. Trimming cost V 4 bases and J 5 bases; bases outside gene matches: 5. The germline CDR1 and CDR2 sequences are MNHEY and SVGAGI. The CDR3 spans 15 residues. The CDR3 DNA is TGTGCCAGCAGTTCTAGCGGGGGGGCCGGGGAGACCCAGTACTTC. Its translation is CASSSSGGAGETQYF.

The chain employs TRBV4-3 and TRBJ1-1, with D unresolved. V lost 1 base and J lost 7, with 25 bases in between. The CDR3 covers 18 residues. Germline V gene lookup returns CDR1 LGHNA and CDR2 YSLEER. The CDR3 reads CASSQGRRFFWSIFEAFF. DNA for the CDR3: TGCGCCAGCAGCCAAGGAAGGCGTTTTTTTTGGAGCATCTTTGAAGCTTTCTTT.

This sequence joins TRBV2 and TRBJ2-7; 11 bases align to TRBD1. Looked up from germline, CDR1 is SNHLY and CDR2 is FYNNEI. The CDR3 spans 15 residues. The V segment lost 5 bases and the J segment 7 bases; nucleotides outside the gene matches: 10. The CDR3 spells CASSLKGQGAGEQYF. For the CDR3, the DNA is TGTGCCAGCAGTTTAAAAGGACAGGGGGCTGGAGAGCAGTACTTC. The variable domain in full, completed from reference TRBV2 and TRBJ2-7, reads EPEVTQTPSHQVTQMGQEVILRCVPISNHLYFYWYRQILGQKVEFLVSFYNNEISEKSEIFDDQFSVERPDGSNFTLKIRSTKLEDSAMYFCASSLKGQGAGEQYFGPGTRLTVT.

V usage is TRBV7-8 and J usage is TRBJ1-6; TRBD1 matches 7 bases. V was pared by 5 bases and J by 7 bases, with 5 bases of the junction left unmatched. This CDR3 region has 14 residues. CDR1 SGHVS and CDR2 FQNEAQ come from the germline V gene. The CDR3 DNA follows: TGTGCCAGCAGCGGGGGACAGAAAAATTCACCCCTCCACTTT. Its translation: CASSGGQKNSPLHF.

The sample holds a few counts of this clone. The rearrangement links TRBV5-7 to TRBJ2-7; D may be TRBD2 (6 bases). TRBV5-7 is recorded as an ORF, its role being uncertain. V lost 4 bases and J lost 3, with 14 bases in between. The CDR3 covers 14 residues. CDR3 coding DNA: TGTGCCAGCAGCCTGCGCGGGACGGACTACGAGCAGTACTTC. As protein: CASSLRGTDYEQYF.

The V and J genes are TRBV5-4 and TRBJ1-2; D unresolved. This CDR3 region has 14 residues. CDR1 is SGHNT, CDR2 YYREEE, per germline (reference sequence). The V and J ends lost 0 bases and 4 bases respectively, with 10 bases between them. CDR3 in amino acids: CASSLASGLYGYTF. The CDR3 coding sequence is TGTGCCAGCAGCTTGGCCAGCGGCCTCTATGGCTACACCTTC.

To note about this clone: A read error may account for a junction end that differs from germline. The chain couples TRBV5-4 to TRBJ1-6, with D possibly being TRBD1 (5 bases). CDR3 length equals 17 residues. CDR1 is SGHNT and CDR2 is YYREEE in the germline V gene (reference sequence). Written as DNA, the CDR3 is TGTGCCAGCAGCTTGTCCGCTACCAGGGACTATAATTCACCCCTCCGCTTT. Translation: CASSLSATRDYNSPLRF.

The rearrangement links TRBV5-1 to TRBJ2-5; 12 bases align to TRBD2. Germline lookup yields CDR1 SGHRS and CDR2 YFSETQ. The V gene end was trimmed by 2 bases and the J gene end by 1 base; junction bases not matched to a gene: 6. This CDR3 region has 17 residues. The CDR3: CASSLALAGGPQETQYF. Written as DNA, the CDR3 is TGCGCCAGCAGCTTAGCTCTAGCGGGGGGGCCCCAAGAGACCCAGTACTTC.

The rearrangement uses TRBV7-9 and TRBJ1-3; D remains ambiguous. Deletions cut 1 base from V and 0 bases from J, with 13 bases between. Germline lookup yields CDR1 SEHNR and CDR2 FQNEAQ (reference sequence). The CDR3 covers 17 residues. The CDR3 loop reads CASSLGEGANSGNTIYF. CDR3 nucleotides: TGTGCCAGCAGCTTAGGCGAGGGCGCTAACTCTGGAAACACCATATATTTT.

The chain employs TRBV9 and TRBJ2-3, with 8 positions matching TRBD2. Germline V gives CDR1 SGDLS, CDR2 YYNGEE. The CDR3 loop spans 14 amino acids. Trimming at V came to 3 bases and at J to 3 bases, leaving 3 bases not matched to a gene. The CDR3 region is CASSAPGGTDTQYF. CDR3 in DNA: TGTGCCAGCAGCGCCCCGGGGGGGACAGATACGCAGTATTTT.

This clone was observed a single time. This chain's CDR3 is CASSIRDNQPQHF. The CDR3 DNA follows: TGTGCCAGTAGTATCAGGGACAATCAGCCCCAGCATTTT. The chain couples TRBV19 to TRBJ1-5; D is perhaps TRBD1 (5 bases). V lost 3 bases to trimming and J lost 3 bases, with 6 bases between them. The CDR3 length is 13 residues. Germline loops: CDR1 LNHDA, CDR2 SQIVND (reference sequence).

In this sample, this clone turned up a few times. The chain uses TRBV29-1 and TRBJ2-3, with D unclear. Looked up from germline, CDR1 is SQVTM and CDR2 is ANQGSEA. Trimming shortened V by 1 base and J by 2 bases, and 4 bases separated the two germline ends. The CDR3 spans 12 residues. The CDR3: CSVEAHTDTQYF. CDR3 nucleotides: TGCAGCGTTGAAGCCCACACAGATACGCAGTATTTT.

The V call is TRBV29-1, the J call TRBJ1-1; 12 positions agree with TRBD1. After removal of 8 bases from V and 3 bases from J, the junction contained 13 bases not matched to a gene. The CDR3 is 16 amino acids. Germline V lookup: CDR1 SQVTM, CDR2 ANQGSEA. This chain's CDR3 is CSPGPGTGGIDTEAFF. The CDR3 DNA follows: TGCAGCCCTGGACCCGGGACAGGGGGCATAGACACTGAAGCTTTCTTT. The whole variable domain, remainder taken from reference TRBV29-1 and TRBJ1-1, is SAVISQKPSRDICQRGTSLTIQCQVDSQVTMMFWYRQQPGQSLTLIATANQGSEATYESGFVIDKFPISRPNLTFSTLTVSNMSPEDSSIYLCSPGPGTGGIDTEAFFGQGTRLTVV.

This chain uses TRBV5-1 with TRBJ2-6, with 7 bases that match TRBD2. The J segment lost 2 bases and the V segment lost 0 bases, leaving 14 bases of the junction unmatched. The CDR3 sequence is 20 residues long. Germline CDR1 is SGHRS and CDR2 is YFSETQ. CDR3 amino acids: CASSLDPGLTYSTGANVLTF. The CDR3 nucleotides read TGCGCCAGCAGCTTGGATCCGGGACTAACCTATTCCACTGGGGCCAACGTCCTGACTTTC.

This chain connects TRBV19 to TRBJ1-2; the match to TRBD1 covers 7 bases. The CDR3 has 13 amino acids. Germline V CDR1 and CDR2: LNHDA, SQIVND (reference sequence). V lost 10 bases to trimming and J lost 4 bases; unmatched junction nucleotides: 9. CDR3 region: CATQFRDSYGYTF. For the CDR3, the DNA is TGTGCCACCCAGTTTCGGGACAGCTATGGCTACACCTTC.

The chain employs TRBV30 and TRBJ2-5, with a tentative D call TRBD1 (5 bases). V shed 4 bases and J shed 0 bases, with 12 bases lying between them. The CDR3 is made up of 14 amino acids. In germline, CDR1 is GTSNPN, CDR2 SVGIG (reference sequence). CDR3 residues: CAWNKDTYQETQYF. CDR3 nucleotides: TGTGCCTGGAATAAGGACACCTACCAAGAGACCCAGTACTTC.

A single count supports this clone. The chain carries TRBV29-1 and TRBJ2-3; D might be TRBD2 (5 bases). The CDR3 consists of 12 residues. Germline assignment: CDR1 SQVTM and CDR2 ANQGSEA. In DNA, the CDR3 is TGCACCGGTCGGGGTGATACAGATACGCAGTATTTT. Translating gives CTGRGDTDTQYF.

V and J are TRBV5-1 and TRBJ2-3; TRBD2 matches 9 bases. The CDR3 runs to 16 residues. Germline CDR1 reads SGHRS; CDR2 reads YFSETQ. Germline trimming cut 2 bases from V and 4 bases from J; bases unmatched to any gene: 8. The CDR3 coding sequence is TGCGCCAGCAGCTTCGAGCGGGGGGCCGCGGCAGATACGCAGTATTTT. Protein sequence: CASSFERGAAADTQYF.

CDR3 nucleotide sequence: TGTGCCAGCAGCAGAGATGAACGAGCTGGACTAGGAGTAAGTGAGCAGTTCTTC. It translates to CASSRDERAGLGVSEQFF. The gene calls are TRBV7-9 and TRBJ2-1; 7 positions agree with TRBD2. This CDR3 contains 18 residues. Germline V gives CDR1 SEHNR, CDR2 FQNEAQ (reference sequence). Trimming took 5 bases from V and 9 from J; bases not matched to a gene: 22.

The chain has TRBV11-2 and TRBJ1-1; maybe TRBD1 (5 bases). The CDR3 contains 15 residues. The germline V gene encodes CDR1 SGHAT and CDR2 FQNNGV. Trimming pared 2 bases from V and 4 bases from J, leaving 14 bases between. As DNA, the CDR3 is TGTGCCAGCAGCTTAATCGGAACAGGTGGCACTGAAGCTTTCTTT. Protein: CASSLIGTGGTEAFF.

This sequence joins TRBV7-8 and TRBJ2-2; the D is unclear. This CDR3 region has 13 residues. CDR1 and CDR2 (germline): SGHVS, FQNEAQ. Trimming removed 2 bases from V and 5 bases from J, with 6 bases in between. The CDR3 reads CASSLSVTGELFF. CDR3 nucleotides: TGTGCCAGCAGCTTATCCGTGACCGGGGAGCTGTTTTTT.

The genes are TRBV10-3 and TRBJ1-2; tentatively, D is TRBD1 (5 bases). CDR1 and CDR2 (germline): ENHRY, SYGVKD. CDR3 length equals 14 residues. The germline V and J ends were trimmed by 2 bases and 4 bases, with 11 bases remaining between them. CDR3 in amino acids: CAISERGSTYGYTF. In nucleotides, the CDR3 is TGTGCCATCAGTGAGCGGGGGAGCACCTATGGCTACACCTTC.

The chain uses TRBV2 and TRBJ2-5; the D gene is possibly TRBD1 (6 bases). Germline V lookup: CDR1 SNHLY, CDR2 FYNNEI. There are 14 residues in the CDR3. V was clipped by 6 bases and J by 2 bases, with 13 bases between them. CDR3 sequence (DNA): TGTGCCAGCAGGTACCGGGACACTCAAGAGACCCAGTACTTC. Its translation is CASRYRDTQETQYF. Filled out from reference TRBV2 and TRBJ2-5, the complete variable domain reads EPEVTQTPSHQVTQMGQEVILRCVPISNHLYFYWYRQILGQKVEFLVSFYNNEISEKSEIFDDQFSVERPDGSNFTLKIRSTKLEDSAMYFCASRYRDTQETQYFGPGTRLLVL.

The chain joins TRBV6-6 to TRBJ2-1; perhaps TRBD1 as D (5 bases). The V gene lost 0 bases and the J gene lost 6 bases, with 15 bases spanning the gap. The CDR3 is made up of 16 amino acids. Per germline, CDR1 MNHNY and CDR2 SVGAGI (reference sequence). CDR3 amino acids: CASSYSTLGTGNEQFF. The CDR3 DNA reads TGTGCCAGCAGTTACTCGACTCTGGGCACAGGCAATGAGCAGTTCTTC.